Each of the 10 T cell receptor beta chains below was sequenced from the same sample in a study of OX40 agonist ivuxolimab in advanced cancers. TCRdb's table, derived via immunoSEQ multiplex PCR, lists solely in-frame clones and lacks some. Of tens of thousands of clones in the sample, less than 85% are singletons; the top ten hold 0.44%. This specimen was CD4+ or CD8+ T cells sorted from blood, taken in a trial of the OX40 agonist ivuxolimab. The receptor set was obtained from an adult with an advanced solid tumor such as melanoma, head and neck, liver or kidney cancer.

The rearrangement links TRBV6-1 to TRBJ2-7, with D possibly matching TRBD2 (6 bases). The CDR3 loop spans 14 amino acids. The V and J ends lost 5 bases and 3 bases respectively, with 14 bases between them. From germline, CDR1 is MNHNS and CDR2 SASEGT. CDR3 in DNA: TGTGCCAGCAGTACCGGACTAATGAACTACGAGCAGTACGTC. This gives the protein CASSTGLMNYEQYV.

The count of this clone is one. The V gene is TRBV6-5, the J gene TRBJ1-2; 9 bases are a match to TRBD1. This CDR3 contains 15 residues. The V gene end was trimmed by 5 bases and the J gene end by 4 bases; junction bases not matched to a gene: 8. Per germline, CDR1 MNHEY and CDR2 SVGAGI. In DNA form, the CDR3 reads TGTGCCAGCAGTCGGGGGGACAGGGCGCGCTATGGCTACACCTTC. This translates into CASSRGDRARYGYTF.

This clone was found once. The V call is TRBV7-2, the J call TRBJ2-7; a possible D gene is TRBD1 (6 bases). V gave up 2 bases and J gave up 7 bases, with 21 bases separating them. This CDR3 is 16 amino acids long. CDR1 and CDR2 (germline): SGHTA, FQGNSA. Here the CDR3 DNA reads TGTGCCAGCAGCTTAAAGGTGGCAGGGGCCCTGGGGGAGCAGTACTTC. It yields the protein CASSLKVAGALGEQYF. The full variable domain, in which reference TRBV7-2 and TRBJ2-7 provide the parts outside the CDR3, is GAGVSQSPSNKVTEKGKDVELRCDPISGHTALYWYRQSLGQGLEFLIYFQGNSAPDKSGLPSDRFSAERTGGSVSTLTIQRTQQEDSAVYLCASSLKVAGALGEQYFGPGTRLTVT.

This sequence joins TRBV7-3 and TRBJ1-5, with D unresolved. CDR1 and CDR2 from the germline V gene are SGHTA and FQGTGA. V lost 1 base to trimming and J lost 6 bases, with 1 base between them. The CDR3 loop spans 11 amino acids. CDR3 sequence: CASSLIQPQHF. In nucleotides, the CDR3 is TGTGCCAGCAGCTTAATTCAGCCCCAGCATTTT.

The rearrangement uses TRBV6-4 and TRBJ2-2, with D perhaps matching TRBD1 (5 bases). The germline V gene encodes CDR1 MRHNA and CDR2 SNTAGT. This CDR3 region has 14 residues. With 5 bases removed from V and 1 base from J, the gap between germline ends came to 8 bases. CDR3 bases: TGTGCCAGCAGTCGACAGAGGAACACCGGGGAGCTGTTTTTT. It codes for CASSRQRNTGELFF.

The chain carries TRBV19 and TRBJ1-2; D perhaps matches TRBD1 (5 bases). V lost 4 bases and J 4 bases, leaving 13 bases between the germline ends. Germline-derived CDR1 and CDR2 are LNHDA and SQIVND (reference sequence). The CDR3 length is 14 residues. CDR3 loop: CASSNRLRSYGYTF. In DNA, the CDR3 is TGTGCCAGTAGTAACAGGCTTCGGAGCTATGGCTACACCTTC.

The CDR3 is CASSLSRSPGTEAFF. The DNA for the CDR3 is TGTGCCAGCAGCTTATCCAGGTCCCCAGGGACTGAAGCTTTCTTT. The gene calls are TRBV11-2 and TRBJ1-1; D possibly corresponds to TRBD1 (5 bases). Germline V gives CDR1 SGHAT, CDR2 FQNNGV. Trimming stripped 2 bases from V and 5 bases from J, with 15 bases between. The CDR3 consists of 15 residues.

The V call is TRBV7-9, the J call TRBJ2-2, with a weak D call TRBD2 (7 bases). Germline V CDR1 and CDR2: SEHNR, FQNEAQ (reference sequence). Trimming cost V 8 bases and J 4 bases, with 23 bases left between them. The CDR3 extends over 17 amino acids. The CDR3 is CASLRGAIAGSTGELFF. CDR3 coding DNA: TGTGCCAGCCTCCGGGGGGCAATAGCAGGAAGCACCGGGGAGCTGTTTTTT. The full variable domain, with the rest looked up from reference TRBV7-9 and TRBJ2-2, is DTGVSQNPRHKITKRGQNVTFRCDPISEHNRLYWYRQTLGQGPEFLTYFQNEAQLEKSRLLSDRFSAERPKGSFSTLEIQRTEQGDSAMYLCASLRGAIAGSTGELFFGEGSRLTVL.

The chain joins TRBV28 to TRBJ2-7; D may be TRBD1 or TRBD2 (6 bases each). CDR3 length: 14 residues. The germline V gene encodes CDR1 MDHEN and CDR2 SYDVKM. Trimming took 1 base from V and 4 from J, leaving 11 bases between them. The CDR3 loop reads CASSLSGAGYEQYV. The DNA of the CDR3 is TGTGCCAGCAGTTTATCGGGGGCGGGTTACGAGCAGTACGTC.

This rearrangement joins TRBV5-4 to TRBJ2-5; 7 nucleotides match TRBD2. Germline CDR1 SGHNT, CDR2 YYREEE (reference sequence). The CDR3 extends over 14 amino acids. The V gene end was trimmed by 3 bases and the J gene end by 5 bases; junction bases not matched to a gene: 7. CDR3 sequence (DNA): TGTGCCAGCAGCTCCGGACCCGGGGGGGAGACCCAGTACTTC. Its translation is CASSSGPGGETQYF.